The 26 T cell receptor beta chains below all came from one sample that was sequenced in a study of breast tumors, draining lymph nodes, adjacent tissues. TCRdb processed the multiplex PCR reads anew with MiXCR; each CDR3 protein has one entry. The sample contains approximately 170,000 distinct CDR3 sequences, around a third of which appear only once. Samples came from axillary lymph nodes draining the breast cancer. The sample consisted of axillary lymph node tissue. The receptors stem from a female donor with breast cancer. Some clones in this sample may be carry-over from other donors' samples.

The CDR3 region is CASSQDSLGQGFPDTQYF. The DNA of the CDR3 is TGCGCCAGCAGCCAAGATTCCCTGGGACAGGGGTTCCCAGATACGCAGTATTTT. This rearrangement joins TRBV4-1 to TRBJ2-3; 10 bases align to TRBD1. The CDR3 sequence is 18 residues long. The junction had 10 bases not matched to a gene; V was cut back by 0 bases and J by 4 bases. CDR1 and CDR2 (germline): MGHRA, YSYEKL.

This clonotype was recorded at least ten times. The genes are TRBV6-6 and TRBJ1-3; possible D gene TRBD1, 5 bases. Germline V CDR1 and CDR2: MNHNY, SVGAGI (reference sequence). The V gene lost 1 base and the J gene lost 0 bases, with 10 bases spanning the gap. This CDR3 has 16 amino acids. The CDR3 protein is CASSYYKGNSGNTIYF. In DNA form, the CDR3 reads TGTGCCAGCAGTTACTATAAGGGGAACTCTGGAAACACCATATATTTT.

The rearrangement links TRBV5-6 to TRBJ2-5; the D call may be TRBD1 or TRBD2 (7 bases each). The CDR3 spans 16 residues. CDR1 is SGHDT and CDR2 is YYEEEE in the germline V gene. Trimming cost V 4 bases and J 2 bases, with 18 bases left between them. This CDR3 reads CASSNEPGGGQETQYF. CDR3 sequence (DNA): TGTGCCAGCAGCAACGAACCAGGGGGGGGGCAAGAGACCCAGTACTTC.

This clonotype was counted many times. The chain joins TRBV5-5 to TRBJ2-1; no clear D. Germline V CDR1 and CDR2: SGHKS, YYEKEE (reference sequence). The CDR3 contains 14 residues. V was clipped by 2 bases and J by 7 bases, with 13 bases between them. The CDR3 protein is CASSFELGLNEQFF. The CDR3 DNA follows: TGTGCCAGCAGCTTTGAACTGGGTCTAAATGAGCAGTTCTTC.

The chain couples TRBV29-1 to TRBJ1-2; 8 bases fit TRBD1. CDR1 is SQVTM and CDR2 is ANQGSEA in the germline V gene. Germline trimming cut 3 bases from V and 0 bases from J; bases unmatched to any gene: 3. The CDR3 spans 14 residues. The CDR3 coding sequence is TGCAGCGTTGAGGGACAGGCCCCTAACTATGGCTACACCTTC. The encoded protein is CSVEGQAPNYGYTF.

The chain is built from TRBV7-2 and TRBJ1-5; D gene ambiguous. Deletions cut 7 bases from V and 2 bases from J, with 9 bases between. This CDR3 contains 13 residues. Germline loops: CDR1 SGHTA, CDR2 FQGNSA. The CDR3 nucleotides are TGTGCCAGCAACGAGGTCGGCAATCAGCCCCAGCATTTT. It encodes CASNEVGNQPQHF.

Details on this clonotype: One base away lies a much larger clone, so this may be a sequencing read error. The chain uses TRBV6-6 and TRBJ2-1, with D perhaps given as TRBD1 or TRBD2 (5 bases each). This CDR3 is 15 amino acids long. CDR1 and CDR2 (germline): MNHNY, SVGAGI (reference sequence). The CDR3: CASQRLGESYSEQFF. CDR3 nucleotides: TGTGCCAGCCAACGGCTGGGGGAATCCTACAGTGAGCAGTTCTTC.

This clonotype was picked up many times. The chain is built from TRBV5-6 and TRBJ2-3; 7 nucleotides agree with TRBD2. CDR3 size: 12 residues. With 7 bases clipped from V and 5 bases from J, the junction kept 4 bases outside the gene matches. CDR1 SGHDT and CDR2 YYEEEE come from the germline V gene. In DNA, the CDR3 is TGTGCCAGCGGAATAGCGGGAGATACGCAGTATTTT. It yields the protein CASGIAGDTQYF.

V usage is TRBV15 and J usage is TRBJ2-2; TRBD2 agrees at 7 bases. Germline V gene data show CDR1 as LNHNV and CDR2 as YYDKDF (reference sequence). The CDR3 totals 15 residues. V lost 3 bases and J lost 6; bases outside the gene matches: 7. As DNA, the CDR3 is TGTGCCACCAGCAGGGACTCGGGAGGATCCGGGGAGCTGTTTTTT. Translation gives CATSRDSGGSGELFF. Variable domain in full (rest from reference TRBV15 and TRBJ2-2): DAMVIQNPRYQVTQFGKPVTLSCSQTLNHNVMYWYQQKSSQAPKLLFHYYDKDFNNEADTPDNFQSRRPNTSFCFLDIRSPGLGDTAMYLCATSRDSGGSGELFFGEGSRLTVL.

This clonotype appeared many times. The chain is built from TRBV11-2 and TRBJ1-2, with D possibly TRBD1 on 5 matching bases. V lost 0 bases, J lost 4 bases, and 9 bases lay in between. Per the germline V gene, CDR1 is SGHAT and CDR2 is FQNNGV. The CDR3 spans 14 residues. CDR3 region: CASSLEPGPYGYTF. The CDR3 DNA reads TGTGCCAGCAGCTTAGAGCCGGGGCCCTATGGCTACACCTTC.

In the case of this clonotype: A single base separates this from a much larger clone, so it may be a read error. The chain has TRBV7-2 and TRBJ2-1, with 8 bases fitting TRBD2. In germline, CDR1 is SGHTA, CDR2 FQGNSA. The CDR3 is 15 residues long. The CDR3 region is CASSTGLVGLGEQSF. CDR3 coding DNA: TGTGCCAGCAGCACGGGACTAGTGGGCCTGGGAGAGCAGTCCTTC.

This clonotype was recorded many times. V is TRBV29-1 and J is TRBJ1-5; D unclear. CDR1 is SQVTM and CDR2 is ANQGSEA in the germline V gene. The CDR3 spans 16 residues. Trimming shortened V by 5 bases and J by 1 base, and 18 bases separated the two germline ends. This CDR3 is CSVTPDGVTSNQPQHF. The DNA of the CDR3 is TGCAGCGTTACCCCCGACGGGGTAACGAGCAATCAGCCCCAGCATTTT.

The chain couples TRBV5-1 to TRBJ1-1, with D possibly being TRBD1 (6 bases). This CDR3 is 15 amino acids long. Germline V CDR1 and CDR2: SGHRS, YFSETQ. V was pared by 4 bases and J by 0 bases, with 13 bases between. The CDR3, as DNA: TGCGCCAGCAGCCCAAACGGACAGATGAACACTGAAGCTTTCTTT. This gives the protein CASSPNGQMNTEAFF.

This clonotype was detected only once. The chain is built from TRBV7-6 and TRBJ1-1; D is unresolved. This CDR3 contains 12 residues. V lost 1 base, J lost 10 bases, and 10 bases lay in between. Germline V gives CDR1 SGHVS, CDR2 FNYEAQ. The CDR3 DNA is TGTGCCAGCAGCTTAGGAGGCGCTGGAGCTTTCTTT. It is translated as CASSLGGAGAFF.

The table lists this clonotype with a count of one. This sequence joins TRBV12-3 or TRBV12-4 and TRBJ2-1; 13 bases match TRBD2. This CDR3 contains 17 residues. Trimming cost V 5 bases and J 9 bases; bases outside gene matches: 13. In DNA form, the CDR3 reads TGTGCCAGCAGTCCCGGGGTTGGGACTAGCGGGATTAGTGAGCAGTTCTTC. It yields the protein CASSPGVGTSGISEQFF.

There are many counts of this clonotype. The J gene is TRBJ1-6, the V gene TRBV12-3 or TRBV12-4; 7 nucleotides agree with TRBD1. The CDR3 extends over 14 amino acids. Unmatched junction bases numbered 6, after V lost 4 bases and J lost 9 bases. The CDR3 reads CASSYRGQSSPLHF. CDR3 DNA sequence: TGTGCCAGCAGTTATAGGGGGCAATCTTCACCCCTCCACTTT.

This chain uses TRBV19 with TRBJ1-1; TRBD1 matches at 8 bases. Looked up from germline, CDR1 is LNHDA and CDR2 is SQIVND (reference sequence). CDR3 length: 16 amino acids. V was clipped by 7 bases and J by 0 bases; unmatched bases: 10. The CDR3 loop reads CASTLGQGGLNTEAFF. CDR3 nucleotide sequence: TGTGCCAGTACCCTTGGACAGGGAGGATTGAACACTGAAGCTTTCTTT.

This clonotype was counted ten times or more. This chain joins TRBV19 and TRBJ2-3; the D gene is possibly TRBD1 (6 bases). Trimming took 6 bases from V and 8 from J, leaving 12 bases between them. Germline assignment: CDR1 LNHDA and CDR2 SQIVND (reference sequence). This CDR3 region has 12 residues. The chain's CDR3 is CASRDRRGTQYF. The CDR3 DNA is TGTGCCAGTAGGGACAGACGCGGTACGCAGTATTTT.

The chain links TRBV5-8 to TRBJ2-5; 15 bases align to TRBD2. J was trimmed by 5 bases and V by 0 bases; bases with no gene match: 5. The V gene's germline CDR1 is SGHTS and CDR2 YDEGEE. This CDR3 comprises 17 residues. This CDR3 is CASSLGTSGRAFETQYF. In nucleotides, the CDR3 is TGTGCCAGCAGCTTGGGGACTAGCGGGAGGGCCTTTGAGACCCAGTACTTC.

This clonotype was picked up many times. This chain uses TRBV18 with TRBJ1-4; possible D gene TRBD1, 6 bases. This CDR3 region has 15 residues. Germline V CDR1 and CDR2: KGHSH, LQKENI. V was clipped by 0 bases and J by 8 bases, with 13 bases between them. CDR3 protein: CASSPPGQRGEKLFF. The DNA for the CDR3 is TGTGCCAGCTCACCACCGGGACAACGAGGGGAAAAACTGTTTTTT.

Many counts were recorded for this clonotype. V usage is TRBV7-2 and J usage is TRBJ2-5, with TRBD2 matching over 13 bases. Germline CDR1 and CDR2: SGHTA and FQGNSA. The CDR3 length is 16 residues. V shed 3 bases and J 6 bases; nucleotides not matched to a gene: 7. The CDR3 sequence: CASSLPGLAGRKTQYF. Written as DNA, the CDR3 is TGTGCCAGCAGCTTGCCGGGACTAGCGGGGAGGAAGACCCAGTACTTC.

The chain joins TRBV7-7 to TRBJ2-5; 10 bases agree with TRBD2. Germline V gene lookup returns CDR1 SSHAT and CDR2 FNYEAQ (reference sequence). The CDR3 length is 13 residues. The CDR3 here is CARHPSGGETQYF. DNA of the CDR3: TGTGCTAGACACCCTAGCGGGGGAGAGACCCAGTACTTC.

This clonotype was seen at least ten times. V and J are TRBV4-1 and TRBJ1-4; 8 bases are shared with TRBD1. Germline CDR1 and CDR2: MGHRA and YSYEKL. The CDR3 consists of 15 residues. V lost 2 bases to trimming and J lost 7 bases; unmatched junction nucleotides: 6. The CDR3 sequence: CASSQTGTGGEKLFF. The CDR3 nucleotides read TGCGCCAGCAGCCAAACCGGGACAGGTGGTGAAAAACTGTTTTTT.

This chain uses TRBV7-2 with TRBJ1-4; 10 bases agree with TRBD1. CDR1 is SGHTA, CDR2 FQGNSA, per germline. The CDR3 is made up of 16 amino acids. V was pared by 5 bases and J by 4 bases, with 7 bases of the junction left unmatched. CDR3 loop: CASSQRGDRGNEKLFF. The CDR3 DNA reads as TGTGCCAGCAGCCAACGGGGGGACAGGGGTAATGAAAAACTGTTTTTT.

This sequence joins TRBV7-3 and TRBJ2-1, with 13 bases that match TRBD2. This CDR3 contains 15 residues. The V gene end was trimmed by 5 bases and the J gene end by 11 bases; junction bases not matched to a gene: 9. The germline gives CDR1 SGHTA, CDR2 FQGTGA. The CDR3 bases are TGTGCCAGCAGCACCGGACTAGCGGGAGCTAATAAGCAGTTCTTC. Residues: CASSTGLAGANKQFF.

V is TRBV12-3 or TRBV12-4 and J is TRBJ2-5; TRBD2 agrees at 14 bases. This CDR3 has 15 residues. Germline trimming cut 6 bases from V and 4 bases from J; bases unmatched to any gene: 4. The CDR3 sequence is CASSKTSGGAETQYF. In DNA form, the CDR3 reads TGTGCCAGCAGCAAGACTAGCGGGGGGGCAGAGACCCAGTACTTC.